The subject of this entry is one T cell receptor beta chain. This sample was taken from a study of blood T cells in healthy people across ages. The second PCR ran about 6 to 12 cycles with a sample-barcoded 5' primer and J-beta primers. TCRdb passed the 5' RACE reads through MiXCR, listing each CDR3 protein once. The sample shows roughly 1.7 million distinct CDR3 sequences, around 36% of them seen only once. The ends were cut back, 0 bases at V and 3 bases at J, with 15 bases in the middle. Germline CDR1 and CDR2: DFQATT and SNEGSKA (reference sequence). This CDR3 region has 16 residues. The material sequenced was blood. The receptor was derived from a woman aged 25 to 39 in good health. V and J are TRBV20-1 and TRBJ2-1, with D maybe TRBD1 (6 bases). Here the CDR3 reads CSARDLGGPLYNEQFF. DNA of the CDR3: TGCAGTGCTAGAGATCTAGGGGGACCCCTCTACAATGAGCAGTTCTTC.